The T cell receptor beta chain under discussion was sequenced for a study of cytomegalovirus exposure and HLA in healthy donors. V was pared by 0 bases and J by 4 bases, with 2 bases of the junction left unmatched. Germline lookup yields CDR1 LGHNA and CDR2 YSLEER. The CDR3 length is 15 residues. Researchers ran the PCR with 60 Vbeta and 13 Jbeta primers. Produced via immunoSEQ multiplex PCR; TCRdb's table is partial and in-frame only. The sample has more than 100,000 clones, and its top ten clones hold less than 2%. The specimen was PBMCs. This clonotype was sampled from a woman aged 40 to 50 in good health and CMV-seronegative. V and J are TRBV4-3 and TRBJ2-1; TRBD2 agrees at 8 bases. The CDR3 here is CASSQEAGGYNEQFF. The CDR3 region has the DNA TGCGCCAGCAGCCAAGAGGCGGGGGGTTACAATGAGCAGTTCTTC.